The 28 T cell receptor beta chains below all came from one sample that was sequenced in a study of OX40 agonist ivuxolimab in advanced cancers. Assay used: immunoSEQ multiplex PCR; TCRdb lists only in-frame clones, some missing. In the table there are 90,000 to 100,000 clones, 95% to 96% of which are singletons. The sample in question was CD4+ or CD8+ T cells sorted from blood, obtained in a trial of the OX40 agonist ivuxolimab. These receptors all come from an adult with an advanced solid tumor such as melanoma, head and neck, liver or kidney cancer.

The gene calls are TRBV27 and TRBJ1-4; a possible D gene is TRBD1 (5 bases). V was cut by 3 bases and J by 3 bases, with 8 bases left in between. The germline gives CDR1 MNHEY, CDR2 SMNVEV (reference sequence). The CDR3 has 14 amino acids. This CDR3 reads CASSFGGANEKLFF. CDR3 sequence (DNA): TGTGCCAGCAGTTTCGGGGGGGCTAATGAAAAACTGTTTTTT.

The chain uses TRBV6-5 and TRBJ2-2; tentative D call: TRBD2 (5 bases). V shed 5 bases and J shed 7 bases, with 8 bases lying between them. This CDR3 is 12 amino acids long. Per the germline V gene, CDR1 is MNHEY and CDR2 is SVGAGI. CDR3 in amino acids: CASSQLDGELFF. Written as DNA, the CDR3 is TGTGCCAGCAGTCAACTAGACGGGGAGCTGTTTTTT.

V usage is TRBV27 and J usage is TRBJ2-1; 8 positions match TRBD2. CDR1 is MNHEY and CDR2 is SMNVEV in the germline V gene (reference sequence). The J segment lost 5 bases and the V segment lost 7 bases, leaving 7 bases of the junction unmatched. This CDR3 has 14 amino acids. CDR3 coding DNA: TGTGCCAGCAAACTCGGGGGGGTTAACAATGAGCAGTTCTTC. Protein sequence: CASKLGGVNNEQFF.

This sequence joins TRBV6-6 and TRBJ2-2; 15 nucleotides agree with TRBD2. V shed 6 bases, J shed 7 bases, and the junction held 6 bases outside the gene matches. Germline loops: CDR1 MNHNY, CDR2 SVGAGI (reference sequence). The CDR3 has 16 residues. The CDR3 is CASSPGTSGGIGELFF. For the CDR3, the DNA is TGTGCCAGCAGCCCCGGGACTAGCGGGGGGATCGGGGAGCTGTTTTTT.

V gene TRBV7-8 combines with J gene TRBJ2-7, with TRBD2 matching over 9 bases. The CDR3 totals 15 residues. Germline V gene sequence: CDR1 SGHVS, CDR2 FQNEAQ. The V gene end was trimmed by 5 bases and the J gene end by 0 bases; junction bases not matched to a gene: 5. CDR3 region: CASSLSGSFSYEQYF. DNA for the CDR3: TGTGCCAGCAGCCTTAGCGGGAGCTTCTCCTACGAGCAGTACTTC.

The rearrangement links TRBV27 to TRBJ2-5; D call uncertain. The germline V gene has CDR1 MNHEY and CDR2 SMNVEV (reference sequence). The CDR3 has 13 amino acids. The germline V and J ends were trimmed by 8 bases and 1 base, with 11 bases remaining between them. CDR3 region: CASGTVFQETQYF. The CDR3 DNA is TGTGCCAGCGGCACAGTTTTCCAAGAGACCCAGTACTTC.

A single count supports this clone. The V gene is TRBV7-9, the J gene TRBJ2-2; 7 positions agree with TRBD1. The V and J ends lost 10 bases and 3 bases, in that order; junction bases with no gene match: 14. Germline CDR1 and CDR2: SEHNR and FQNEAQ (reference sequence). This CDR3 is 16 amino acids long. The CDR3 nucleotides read TGTGCCATCCAATCCCTAGAGGGGACAGACACCGGGGAGCTGTTTTTT. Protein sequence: CAIQSLEGTDTGELFF.

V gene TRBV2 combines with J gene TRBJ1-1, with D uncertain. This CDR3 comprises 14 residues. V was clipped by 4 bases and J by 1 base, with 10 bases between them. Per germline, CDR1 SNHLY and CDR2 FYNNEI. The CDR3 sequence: CASSAAGGNTEAFF. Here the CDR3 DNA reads TGTGCCAGCAGTGCGGCAGGAGGGAACACTGAAGCTTTCTTT.

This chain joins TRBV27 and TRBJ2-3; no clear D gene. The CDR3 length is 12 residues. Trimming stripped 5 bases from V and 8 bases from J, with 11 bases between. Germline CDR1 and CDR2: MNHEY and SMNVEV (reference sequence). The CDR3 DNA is TGTGCCAGCAGTCCCCGAGCCGGTACGCAGTATTTT. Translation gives CASSPRAGTQYF.

The CDR3 here is CASSPQGSGGLYNEQFF. CDR3 sequence (DNA): TGTGCCAGCAGTCCCCAGGGAAGCGGGGGCCTATACAATGAGCAGTTCTTC. The gene calls are TRBV7-9 and TRBJ2-1, with TRBD2 matching over 8 bases. Germline V gene sequence: CDR1 SEHNR, CDR2 FQNEAQ (reference sequence). The V segment lost 6 bases and the J segment 4 bases; nucleotides outside the gene matches: 14. This CDR3 is 17 amino acids long.

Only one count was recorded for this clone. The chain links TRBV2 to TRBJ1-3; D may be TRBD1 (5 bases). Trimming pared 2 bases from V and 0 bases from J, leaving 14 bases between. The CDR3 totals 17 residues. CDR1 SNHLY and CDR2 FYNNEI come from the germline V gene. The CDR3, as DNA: TGTGCCAGCAGTGAACGGGGGGACGGATACTCTGGAAACACCATATATTTT. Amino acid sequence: CASSERGDGYSGNTIYF. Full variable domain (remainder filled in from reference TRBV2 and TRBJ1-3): EPEVTQTPSHQVTQMGQEVILRCVPISNHLYFYWYRQILGQKVEFLVSFYNNEISEKSEIFDDQFSVERPDGSNFTLKIRSTKLEDSAMYFCASSERGDGYSGNTIYFGEGSWLTVV.

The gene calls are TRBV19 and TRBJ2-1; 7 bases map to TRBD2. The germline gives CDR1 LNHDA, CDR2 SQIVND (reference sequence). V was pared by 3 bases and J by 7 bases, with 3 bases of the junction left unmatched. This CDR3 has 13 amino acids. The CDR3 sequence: CASSMREQNEQFF. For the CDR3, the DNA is TGTGCCAGTAGTATGCGGGAGCAAAATGAGCAGTTCTTC.

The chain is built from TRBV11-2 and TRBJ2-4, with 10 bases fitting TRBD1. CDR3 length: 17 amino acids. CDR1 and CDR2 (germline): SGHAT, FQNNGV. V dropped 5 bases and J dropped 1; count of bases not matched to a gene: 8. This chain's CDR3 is CASSPAPDRGAKNIQYF. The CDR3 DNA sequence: TGTGCCAGCAGCCCAGCCCCGGACAGGGGGGCCAAAAACATTCAGTACTTC.

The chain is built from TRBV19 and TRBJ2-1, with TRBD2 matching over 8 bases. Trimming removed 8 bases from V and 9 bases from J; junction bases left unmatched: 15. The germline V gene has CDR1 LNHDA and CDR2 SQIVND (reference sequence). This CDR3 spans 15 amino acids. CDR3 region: CASHPGGSGPVEQFF. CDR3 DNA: TGTGCCAGTCACCCGGGGGGGAGTGGGCCGGTTGAGCAGTTCTTC.

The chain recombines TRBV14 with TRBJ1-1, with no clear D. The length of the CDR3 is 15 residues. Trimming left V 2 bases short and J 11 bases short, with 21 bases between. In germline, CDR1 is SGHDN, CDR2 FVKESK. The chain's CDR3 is CASSQPKNGNLNAFF. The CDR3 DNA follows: TGTGCCAGCAGCCAACCCAAAAATGGGAACCTTAATGCTTTCTTT.

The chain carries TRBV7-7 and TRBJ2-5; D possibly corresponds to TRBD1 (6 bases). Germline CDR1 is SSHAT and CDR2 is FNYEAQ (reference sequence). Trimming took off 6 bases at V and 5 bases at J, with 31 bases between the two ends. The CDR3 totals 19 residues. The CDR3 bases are TGTGCCAGCAGTTATTACCCTAACGATCAAAGGGGGAGAGGGGAGACCCAGTACTTC. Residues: CASSYYPNDQRGRGETQYF.

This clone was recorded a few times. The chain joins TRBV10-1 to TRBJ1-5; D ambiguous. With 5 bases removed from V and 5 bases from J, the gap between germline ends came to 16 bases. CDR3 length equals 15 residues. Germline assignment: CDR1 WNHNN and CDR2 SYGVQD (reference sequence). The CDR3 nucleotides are TGCGCCAGCAGTCACCTCCGGGCCGGTTATCAGCCCCAGCATTTT. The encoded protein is CASSHLRAGYQPQHF.

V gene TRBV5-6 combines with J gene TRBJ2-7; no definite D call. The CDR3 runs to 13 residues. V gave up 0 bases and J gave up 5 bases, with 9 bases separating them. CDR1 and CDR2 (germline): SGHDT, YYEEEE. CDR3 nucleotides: TGTGCCAGCAGCTTGGTCCTTAGTAACGAGCAGTACTTC. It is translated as CASSLVLSNEQYF.

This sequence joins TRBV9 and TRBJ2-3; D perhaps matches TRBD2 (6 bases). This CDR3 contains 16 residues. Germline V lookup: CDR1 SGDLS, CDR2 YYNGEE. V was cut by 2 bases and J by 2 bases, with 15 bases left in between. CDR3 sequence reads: CASSVFGGENTDTQYF. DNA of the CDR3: TGTGCCAGCAGCGTCTTCGGCGGGGAAAACACAGATACGCAGTATTTT.

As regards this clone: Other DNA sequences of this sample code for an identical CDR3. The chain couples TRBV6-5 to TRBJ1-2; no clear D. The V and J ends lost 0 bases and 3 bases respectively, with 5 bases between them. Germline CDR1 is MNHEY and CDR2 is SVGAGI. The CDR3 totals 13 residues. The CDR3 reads CASSYSNDYGYTF. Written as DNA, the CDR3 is TGTGCCAGCAGTTACTCAAACGACTATGGCTACACCTTC.

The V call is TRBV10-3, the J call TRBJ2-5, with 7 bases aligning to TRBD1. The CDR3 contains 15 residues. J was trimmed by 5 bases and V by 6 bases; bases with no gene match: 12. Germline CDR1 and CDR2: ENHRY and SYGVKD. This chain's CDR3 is CAISQGDRIVETQYF. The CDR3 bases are TGTGCCATCAGCCAAGGGGACAGAATCGTCGAGACCCAGTACTTC.

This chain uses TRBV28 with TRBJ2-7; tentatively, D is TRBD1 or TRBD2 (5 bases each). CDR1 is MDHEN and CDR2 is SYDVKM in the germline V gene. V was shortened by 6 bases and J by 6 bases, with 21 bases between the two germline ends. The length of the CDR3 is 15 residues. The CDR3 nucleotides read TGTGCCAGCAGCCCGGTGTGGGGGATAGGCTCCGAGCAGTACTTC. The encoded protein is CASSPVWGIGSEQYF.

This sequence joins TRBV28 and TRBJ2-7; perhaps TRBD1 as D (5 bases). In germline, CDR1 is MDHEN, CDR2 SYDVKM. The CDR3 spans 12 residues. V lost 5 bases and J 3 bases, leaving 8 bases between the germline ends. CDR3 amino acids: CASSRDSYEQYF. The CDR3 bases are TGTGCCAGCAGTCGTGACAGCTACGAGCAGTACTTC.

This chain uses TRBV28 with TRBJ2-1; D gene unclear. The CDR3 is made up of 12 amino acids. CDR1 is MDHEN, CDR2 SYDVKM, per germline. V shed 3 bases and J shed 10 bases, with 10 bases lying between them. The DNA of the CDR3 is TGTGCCAGCAGTTTTTCGGCAGAAGAGCAGTTCTTC. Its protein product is CASSFSAEEQFF.

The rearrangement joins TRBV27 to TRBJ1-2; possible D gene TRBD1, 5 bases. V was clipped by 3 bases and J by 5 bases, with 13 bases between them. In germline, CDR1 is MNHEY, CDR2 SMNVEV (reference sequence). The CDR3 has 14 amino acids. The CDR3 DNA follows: TGTGCCAGCAGTTTCTCGCGGGGGGGATATGGCTACACCTTC. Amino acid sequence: CASSFSRGGYGYTF.

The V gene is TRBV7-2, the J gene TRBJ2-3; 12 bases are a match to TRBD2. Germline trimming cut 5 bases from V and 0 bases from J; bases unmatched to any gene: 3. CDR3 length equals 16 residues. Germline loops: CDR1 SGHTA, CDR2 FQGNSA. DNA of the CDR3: TGTGCCAGCAGCGCACTAGCGGGAGGAAGCACAGATACGCAGTATTTT. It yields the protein CASSALAGGSTDTQYF.

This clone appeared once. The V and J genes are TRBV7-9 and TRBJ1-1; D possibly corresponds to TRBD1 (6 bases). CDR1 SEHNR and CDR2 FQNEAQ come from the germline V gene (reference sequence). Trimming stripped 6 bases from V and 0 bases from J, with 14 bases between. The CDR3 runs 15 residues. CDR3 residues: CASRPRQDMNTEAFF. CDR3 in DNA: TGTGCCAGCAGGCCAAGACAGGATATGAACACTGAAGCTTTCTTT.

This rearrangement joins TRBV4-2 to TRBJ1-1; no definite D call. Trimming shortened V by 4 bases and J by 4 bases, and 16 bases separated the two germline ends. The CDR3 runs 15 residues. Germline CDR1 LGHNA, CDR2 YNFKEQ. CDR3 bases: TGTGCCAGCAGCCCGATCGAGGGCGCAGGCACTGAAGCTTTCTTT. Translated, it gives CASSPIEGAGTEAFF.